Described below is a single T cell receptor (beta chain) sequence and its context. The antigen remains unidentified. These data come from a study of T cell responses to AZD1222 COVID-19 vaccine. Study findings and constraints: Compared with day 0, the breadth and depth of the Spike-specific TCR repertoire rose significantly after two doses of AZD1222.

V lost 0 bases and J lost 6, with 6 bases in between. This CDR3 is built from 13 residues. Germline V gene data show CDR1 as MNHNS and CDR2 as SASEGT. Sequencing was performed with immunoSEQ multiplex PCR; in TCRdb, only in-frame clones are kept and a portion is missing. Of 95,000 to 150,000 clones listed, 85% to 90% are singletons. The source was peripheral blood, collected on day 0 of AZD1222 vaccination. The chain employs TRBV6-1 and TRBJ1-5; D gene unclear. The origin of this receptor is an adult in good health. In DNA form, the CDR3 reads TGTGCCAGCAGTGAAGCGCGGGGTCAGCCCCAGCATTTT. Protein product: CASSEARGQPQHF.